The 28 T cell receptor beta chains given below trace back to one sample, sequenced in a study. TCRdb re-derived calls from the RT-PCR reads in MiXCR, one entry per CDR3 protein. The sample has more than 550,000 distinct CDR3 sequences; approximately 15% are singletons. The sample was memory CD4+ T cells from blood. The receptors stem from a female donor in good health, serving as a healthy control.

This CDR3 is CSARPNQGATEAFF. CDR3 nucleotides: TGCAGTGCTAGGCCGAACCAGGGGGCCACTGAAGCTTTCTTT. The chain carries TRBV20-1 and TRBJ1-1, with TRBD1 matching 8 bases. Germline-derived CDR1 and CDR2 are DFQATT and SNEGSKA (reference sequence). This CDR3 contains 14 residues. V was pared by 3 bases and J by 4 bases, with 7 bases of the junction left unmatched.

This clonotype was found a few times. V usage is TRBV6-6 and J usage is TRBJ2-1; tentatively, D is TRBD1 (6 bases). The CDR3 contains 13 residues. With 5 bases removed from V and 5 bases from J, the gap between germline ends came to 10 bases. Germline lookup yields CDR1 MNHNY and CDR2 SVGAGI (reference sequence). The CDR3 sequence: CASSNQGNNEQFF. CDR3 DNA: TGTGCCAGCAGTAACCAGGGGAACAATGAGCAGTTCTTC.

The genes are TRBV6-6 and TRBJ1-5, with 12 positions matching TRBD1. The germline V gene has CDR1 MNHNY and CDR2 SVGAGI (reference sequence). After removal of 7 bases from V and 2 bases from J, the junction contained 6 bases not matched to a gene. This CDR3 comprises 16 residues. CDR3 amino acids: CASTPGQGAGNQPQHF. The CDR3 bases are TGTGCCAGCACCCCGGGACAGGGGGCCGGCAATCAGCCCCAGCATTTT.

This clonotype was seen at least ten times. V and J are TRBV10-2 and TRBJ2-1; maybe TRBD1 (7 bases). V was pared by 8 bases and J by 6 bases, with 20 bases between. Germline CDR1 is WSHSY and CDR2 is SAAADI. This CDR3 comprises 15 residues. In nucleotides, the CDR3 is TGCGCCAGCGGGGGAGACAGGGCCGGGGGCAATGAGCAGTTCTTC. Protein sequence: CASGGDRAGGNEQFF.

The rearrangement joins TRBV19 to TRBJ2-1, with D possibly called TRBD1 or TRBD2 (5 bases each). This CDR3 comprises 13 residues. The ends were cut back, 8 bases at V and 8 bases at J, with 16 bases in the middle. Per germline, CDR1 LNHDA and CDR2 SQIVND (reference sequence). The CDR3 DNA reads TGTGCCAGTGCGGACTCGCTGGGGGATGAGCAGTTCTTC. Protein: CASADSLGDEQFF.

A word on this clonotype: The junction differs from germline at one of its ends, possibly a read error. The chain has TRBV7-6 and TRBJ2-5; 8 bases agree with TRBD1. Germline V gene data show CDR1 as SGHVS and CDR2 as FNYEAQ. This CDR3 is built from 13 residues. The CDR3 spells CASSWTGQGTQYF. In DNA, the CDR3 is TGTGCCAGCAGCTGGACAGGGCAAGGGACCCAGTACTTC.

This clonotype was counted between two and nine times. The chain is built from TRBV12-3 or TRBV12-4 and TRBJ2-3; 7 bases are shared with TRBD2. This CDR3 has 17 amino acids. V gave up 2 bases and J gave up 1 base; unmatched junction bases: 9. The CDR3 DNA reads TGTGCCAGCAGTTTACTCGCCGGGGGGTCCCGCACAGATACGCAGTATTTT. Translating it yields CASSLLAGGSRTDTQYF.

This clonotype was seen ten or more times. V is TRBV5-1 and J is TRBJ2-5; no definite D call. Germline V gene sequence: CDR1 SGHRS, CDR2 YFSETQ. This CDR3 is 15 amino acids long. The V end lost 0 bases, the J end lost 5 bases, and 14 bases lay between the germline ends. Here the CDR3 DNA reads TGCGCCAGCAGCTTGGTTGTCGGCGCTCAGGAGACCCAGTACTTC. Encoded protein: CASSLVVGAQETQYF.

The chain uses TRBV7-8 and TRBJ1-2, with D hard to call. V was clipped by 3 bases and J by 4 bases, with 12 bases between them. Looked up from germline, CDR1 is SGHVS and CDR2 is FQNEAQ. The CDR3 runs to 14 residues. Here the CDR3 reads CASSLADTTYGYTF. The CDR3 DNA sequence: TGTGCCAGCAGCTTGGCTGACACCACCTATGGCTACACCTTC. The whole variable domain, remainder taken from reference TRBV7-8 and TRBJ1-2, is GAGVSQSPRYKVAKRGQDVALRCDPISGHVSLFWYQQALGQGPEFLTYFQNEAQLDKSGLPSDRFFAERPEGSVSTLKIQRTQQEDSAVYLCASSLADTTYGYTFGSGTRLTVV.

This sequence joins TRBV6-6 and TRBJ2-6; no clear D gene. Deletions cut 7 bases from V and 1 base from J, with 8 bases between. Germline values: CDR1 MNHNY, CDR2 SVGAGI (reference sequence). The length of the CDR3 is 14 residues. The CDR3 here is CASTGQSGANVLTF. The CDR3 DNA reads TGTGCCAGCACCGGGCAATCTGGGGCCAACGTCCTGACTTTC.

This clonotype was counted between two and nine times. The J gene is TRBJ1-3, the V gene TRBV3-1; D gene ambiguous. This CDR3 is built from 17 residues. V gave up 2 bases and J gave up 0 bases, with 14 bases separating them. The germline gives CDR1 LGHDT, CDR2 YNNKEL (reference sequence). CDR3 sequence reads: CASSQRPRATSGNTIYF. CDR3 nucleotide sequence: TGTGCCAGCAGCCAACGCCCTCGGGCAACCTCTGGAAACACCATATATTTT.

This clonotype was seen a handful of times. This rearrangement joins TRBV7-2 to TRBJ2-1; 7 nucleotides match TRBD2. Germline V gene sequence: CDR1 SGHTA, CDR2 FQGNSA. CDR3 length: 20 amino acids. V lost 1 base and J lost 5; bases outside the gene matches: 20. Written as DNA, the CDR3 is TGTGCCAGCAGCTTAGTATTCAGTCCCCATGGCGGGAGATTCGACAATGAGCAGTTCTTC. Protein sequence: CASSLVFSPHGGRFDNEQFF.

This clonotype was counted many times. This chain connects TRBV20-1 to TRBJ2-7, with D maybe TRBD2 (6 bases). The V end was cut by 3 bases, the J end by 2 bases, with 14 bases between. Germline CDR1 reads DFQATT; CDR2 reads SNEGSKA (reference sequence). The CDR3 loop spans 14 amino acids. CDR3 loop: CSASAREAPYEQYF. CDR3 sequence (DNA): TGCAGTGCTAGCGCGCGGGAAGCCCCCTACGAGCAGTACTTC.

The V gene is TRBV6-6, the J gene TRBJ2-5, with D unresolved. V lost 2 bases and J 5 bases, leaving 15 bases between the germline ends. The germline gives CDR1 MNHNY, CDR2 SVGAGI (reference sequence). The CDR3 loop spans 15 amino acids. Here the CDR3 DNA reads TGTGCCAGCAGTTACGATCCAGGAGCGTATGAGACCCAGTACTTC. This codes for CASSYDPGAYETQYF.

The rearrangement uses TRBV27 and TRBJ2-7, with 8 bases lining up with TRBD2. CDR3 length: 14 amino acids. Looked up from germline, CDR1 is MNHEY and CDR2 is SMNVEV (reference sequence). V lost 5 bases and J lost 3; bases outside the gene matches: 6. CDR3 coding DNA: TGTGCCAGCAGTCCAAACGGGGGGGGCTACGAGCAGTACTTC. It encodes CASSPNGGGYEQYF.

This clonotype was counted only a few times. V is TRBV7-2 and J is TRBJ1-1; no clear D gene. The CDR3 loop spans 14 amino acids. CDR1 SGHTA and CDR2 FQGNSA come from the germline V gene. The germline V and J ends were trimmed by 2 bases and 5 bases, with 12 bases remaining between them. The CDR3 region is CASSLIPPETEAFF. In nucleotides, the CDR3 is TGTGCCAGCAGCTTAATCCCCCCCGAGACTGAAGCTTTCTTT.

This clonotype has ten or more counts. The chain joins TRBV7-2 to TRBJ2-7; 8 bases are a match to TRBD1. This CDR3 region has 15 residues. The germline V gene has CDR1 SGHTA and CDR2 FQGNSA. V lost 5 bases, J lost 0 bases, and 6 bases stayed unmatched. CDR3 loop: CASSIQGGSSYEQYF. Written as DNA, the CDR3 is TGTGCCAGCAGCATACAGGGGGGAAGCTCCTACGAGCAGTACTTC.

This clonotype was found many times. The genes are TRBV10-3 and TRBJ2-2; a weak D match, TRBD2 (6 bases). The CDR3 contains 15 residues. The V end was cut by 4 bases, the J end by 5 bases, with 14 bases between. Germline V gives CDR1 ENHRY, CDR2 SYGVKD. CDR3 amino acids: CAISVVEGGTGELFF. The CDR3 DNA sequence: TGTGCCATCAGTGTCGTGGAGGGCGGAACCGGGGAGCTGTTTTTT.

The chain uses TRBV6-1 and TRBJ1-5; D is unclear. V was clipped by 6 bases and J by 4 bases, with 13 bases between them. The germline V gene has CDR1 MNHNS and CDR2 SASEGT. The CDR3 is made up of 14 amino acids. The CDR3 bases are TGTGCCAGCAGCCGAGAGAGCCAAAATCAGCCCCAGCATTTT. The encoded protein is CASSRESQNQPQHF.

The chain combines TRBV29-1 with TRBJ2-7; D not certain. The CDR3 length is 12 residues. V was clipped by 5 bases and J by 3 bases, with 11 bases between them. Germline loops: CDR1 SQVTM, CDR2 ANQGSEA. In nucleotides, the CDR3 is TGCAGCGTTTCGCCAGGCCTCTACGAGCAGTACTTC. Translation: CSVSPGLYEQYF.

The chain combines TRBV6-2 or TRBV6-3 with TRBJ2-1, with TRBD1 identical over 7 bases. This CDR3 region has 15 residues. V trimming: 0 bases; J trimming: 8 bases; junction bases outside the gene matches: 7. Germline assignment: CDR1 MNHEY and CDR2 SVGEGT. CDR3: CASSYSAGGWDEQFF. The CDR3 nucleotides are TGTGCCAGCAGTTACTCGGCAGGGGGATGGGATGAGCAGTTCTTC.

The rearrangement joins TRBV10-1 to TRBJ2-3; 8 nucleotides match TRBD1. J was trimmed by 5 bases and V by 8 bases; bases with no gene match: 9. Per germline, CDR1 WNHNN and CDR2 SYGVQD (reference sequence). This CDR3 has 14 amino acids. The CDR3 coding sequence is TGCGCCAGCGGCCAGGGGGCTTCGGTAGATACGCAGTATTTT. Translating it yields CASGQGASVDTQYF.

The chain employs TRBV20-1 and TRBJ2-3, with no clear D. The CDR3 totals 13 residues. In germline, CDR1 is DFQATT, CDR2 SNEGSKA (reference sequence). Trimming took off 0 bases at V and 2 bases at J, with 6 bases between the two ends. CDR3 sequence (DNA): TGCAGTGCTAGAGATGCAAACACAGATACGCAGTATTTT. Protein sequence: CSARDANTDTQYF.

V gene TRBV28 combines with J gene TRBJ1-3; 9 positions agree with TRBD1. CDR1 MDHEN and CDR2 SYDVKM come from the germline V gene. The CDR3 has 13 amino acids. With V trimmed by 10 bases and J by 5 bases, 6 bases remained unmatched. CDR3 sequence (DNA): TGTGCCACCGTGGACAGGGGAAGAAACACCATATATTTT. It specifies CATVDRGRNTIYF.

The chain carries TRBV5-6 and TRBJ1-1, with 7 bases fitting TRBD1. This CDR3 has 14 amino acids. The germline gives CDR1 SGHDT, CDR2 YYEEEE. V dropped 1 base and J dropped 3; count of bases not matched to a gene: 3. CDR3 loop: CASSLRGRYTEAFF. The CDR3 coding sequence is TGTGCCAGCAGCTTGAGGGGGCGTTACACTGAAGCTTTCTTT.

This clonotype was seen at least ten times. V gene TRBV7-2 combines with J gene TRBJ2-5; D remains unclear. Deletions cut 1 base from V and 7 bases from J, with 16 bases between. From germline, CDR1 is SGHTA and CDR2 FQGNSA. CDR3 length: 15 amino acids. This CDR3 reads CASSLESSTGGTQYF. CDR3 DNA: TGTGCCAGCAGCTTAGAGTCCAGTACCGGCGGGACCCAGTACTTC.

This clonotype has a count of ten or more. This chain uses TRBV4-2 with TRBJ2-1, with 8 bases fitting TRBD2. J gave up 0 bases and V 0 bases, and 7 bases lay outside the gene matches. This CDR3 region has 18 residues. The germline V gene encodes CDR1 LGHNA and CDR2 YNFKEQ. CDR3 sequence reads: CASSQDGSGLVSYNEQFF. In nucleotides, the CDR3 is TGTGCCAGCAGCCAAGACGGGTCGGGACTAGTCTCCTACAATGAGCAGTTCTTC.

This chain connects TRBV6-5 to TRBJ2-1; TRBD1 matches 8 bases. Germline trimming cut 5 bases from V and 6 bases from J; bases unmatched to any gene: 9. Germline CDR1 is MNHEY and CDR2 is SVGAGI. The CDR3 loop spans 15 amino acids. The CDR3 DNA is TGTGCCAGCAGTAGTGGACAGGGTTGGGGCAATGAGCAGTTCTTC. Translated: CASSSGQGWGNEQFF.